This T cell receptor (beta chain) was documented in a study of T cells in Graves' hyperthyroidism and ophthalmopathy. This CDR3 has 17 residues. Trimming left V 0 bases short and J 4 bases short, with 19 bases between. The germline V gene encodes CDR1 DFQATT and CDR2 SNEGSKA (reference sequence). Notes on the study in general: A model built on 13 V-J features separated ophthalmopathy from stable hyperthyroidism. Most clonotypes expanded in the thyroid (above 0.001) were also present in blood.

Amplified TCR beta CDR3 regions came from RNA transcripts. In the first-round RT-PCR of the TCR CDR3, the HTBI primer set was used. MiXCR, applied by TCRdb to the multiplex PCR reads, yields one record per CDR3 protein. The sample lists 250,000 to 400,000 distinct CDR3 sequences; roughly an eighth were seen once. Concerning this clonotype: No antigen is known for it.

PBMCs were obtained from 10 ml fresh peripheral blood. Sequenced: blood. This sequence was found in a woman aged 40 to 49 with Graves' ophthalmopathy. The chain recombines TRBV20-1 with TRBJ1-3, with D perhaps TRBD1 (5 bases). The chain's CDR3 is CSARDSKGLRAGNTIYF. The CDR3 DNA follows: TGCAGTGCTAGAGATAGTAAGGGGTTAAGAGCCGGAAACACCATATATTTT.